This T cell receptor beta chain was observed in a study of blood T cell repertoires in COVID-19. Authors' methods: Researchers report that nucleated cell counts were estimated from reference gene primer amplification. TCRdb's table, derived via immunoSEQ multiplex PCR, lists solely in-frame clones and lacks some. The V and J calls and the clone size are those of that table, but D and trimming were determined from the DNA. The sample shows about 89,000 clones, 70% to 80% of them seen only once. This receptor was taken from a human donor in a cohort sampled during active COVID-19. The sequenced sample consisted of peripheral blood.

Written as DNA, the CDR3 is TGTGCCAGCAGCTTGGCTGGACAGGGGGACGGAAACACCATATATTTT. Protein: CASSLAGQGDGNTIYF. V gene TRBV5-6 combines with J gene TRBJ1-3; TRBD1 agrees at 10 bases. The germline V gene has CDR1 SGHDT and CDR2 YYEEEE. The CDR3 totals 16 residues. The junction had 4 bases not matched to a gene; V was cut back by 0 bases and J by 4 bases.